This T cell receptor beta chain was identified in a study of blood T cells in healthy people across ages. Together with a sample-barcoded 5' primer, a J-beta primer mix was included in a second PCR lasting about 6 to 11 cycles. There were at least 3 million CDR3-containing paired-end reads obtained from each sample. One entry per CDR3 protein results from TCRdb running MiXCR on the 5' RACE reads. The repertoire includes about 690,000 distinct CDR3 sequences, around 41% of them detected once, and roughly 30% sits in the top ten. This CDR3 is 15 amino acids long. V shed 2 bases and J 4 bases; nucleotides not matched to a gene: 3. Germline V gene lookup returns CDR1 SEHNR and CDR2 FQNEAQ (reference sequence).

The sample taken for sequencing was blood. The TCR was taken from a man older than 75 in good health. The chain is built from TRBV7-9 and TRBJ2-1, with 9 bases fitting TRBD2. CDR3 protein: CASSLPSGRYNEQFF. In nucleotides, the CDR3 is TGTGCCAGCAGCTTACCGAGCGGGAGGTACAATGAGCAGTTCTTC.